Each of the 18 T cell receptor beta chains below was sequenced from the same sample in a study of blood T cell repertoires in COVID-19. Repertoires were generated with immunoSEQ multiplex PCR, while TCRdb's copy carries only in-frame clones and drops some. The profile shows 200,000 to 300,000 clones, approximately 87% of them singletons. The sequenced sample was peripheral blood. These receptor sequences come from a human donor in a cohort sampled during active COVID-19.

The J gene is TRBJ1-1, the V gene TRBV18; weak D call: TRBD1 (6 bases). The CDR3 has 14 amino acids. Germline V lookup: CDR1 KGHSH, CDR2 LQKENI. V lost 6 bases and J 0 bases, leaving 11 bases between the germline ends. The CDR3 spells CASSRQVLNTEAFF. The CDR3 nucleotides are TGTGCCAGCTCTCGACAGGTTTTGAACACTGAAGCTTTCTTT.

V usage is TRBV5-6 and J usage is TRBJ1-1, with 9 bases that match TRBD1. Unmatched junction bases numbered 2, after V lost 3 bases and J lost 2 bases. CDR3 length: 14 amino acids. Germline V gives CDR1 SGHDT, CDR2 YYEEEE. CDR3 region: CASSSTGGNTEAFF. The CDR3 coding sequence is TGTGCCAGCAGCTCGACAGGGGGTAACACTGAAGCTTTCTTT.

Points on this clone: In the same sample, other DNA sequences code for this CDR3. The gene calls are TRBV19 and TRBJ1-5; 9 positions match TRBD1. V gave up 5 bases and J gave up 4 bases; unmatched junction bases: 3. Per the germline V gene, CDR1 is LNHDA and CDR2 is SQIVND (reference sequence). The CDR3 has 14 amino acids. CDR3 in DNA: TGTGCCAGTAGTTCCGGACAGGGGAATCAGCCCCAGCATTTT. It yields the protein CASSSGQGNQPQHF. The variable domain in full, with the rest retrieved from reference TRBV19 and TRBJ1-5, is DGGITQSPKYLFRKEGQNVTLSCEQNLNHDAMYWYRQDPGQGLRLIYYSQIVNDFQKGDIAEGYSVSREKKESFPLTVTSAQKNPTAFYLCASSSGQGNQPQHFGDGTRLSIL.

The CDR3 here is CASSYLAAANYGYTF. CDR3 coding DNA: TGTGCCAGCAGTTACCTAGCGGCTGCTAACTATGGCTACACCTTC. The rearrangement links TRBV6-5 to TRBJ1-2; D is ambiguous. This CDR3 has 15 amino acids. Per germline, CDR1 MNHEY and CDR2 SVGAGI. Trimming stripped 2 bases from V and 0 bases from J, with 10 bases between.

The CDR3 nucleotides are TGCGCCAGCAGGCTGACAGACATGAACACTGAAGCTTTCTTT. Translated: CASRLTDMNTEAFF. The chain carries TRBV10-2 and TRBJ1-1, with D perhaps TRBD1 (5 bases). This CDR3 contains 14 residues. V lost 6 bases, J lost 0 bases, and 11 bases lay in between. Germline CDR1 reads WSHSY; CDR2 reads SAAADI.

The CDR3 DNA follows: TGCGCCAGCAGCGCTGGCTCGAACACTGAAGCTTTCTTT. It is translated as CASSAGSNTEAFF. The V and J genes are TRBV5-1 and TRBJ1-1; D is undetermined. Germline V gene lookup returns CDR1 SGHRS and CDR2 YFSETQ. The CDR3 length is 13 residues. The germline V and J ends were trimmed by 4 bases and 1 base, with 8 bases remaining between them.

This chain links TRBV19 with TRBJ2-1, with D possibly matching TRBD2 (7 bases). Germline V CDR1 and CDR2: LNHDA, SQIVND (reference sequence). V was pared by 4 bases and J by 4 bases, with 17 bases between. The CDR3 extends over 16 amino acids. The CDR3 DNA follows: TGTGCCAGTAGTAGACCTCGGGGGGCCTCTTACAATGAGCAGTTCTTC. Translating gives CASSRPRGASYNEQFF.

The chain carries TRBV6-6 and TRBJ1-2; D gene unclear. This CDR3 is 14 amino acids long. Trimming shortened V by 0 bases and J by 4 bases, and 9 bases separated the two germline ends. Germline lookup yields CDR1 MNHNY and CDR2 SVGAGI (reference sequence). The CDR3 loop is CASSYSRGTYGYTF. CDR3 DNA: TGTGCCAGCAGTTACTCGCGCGGAACCTATGGCTACACCTTC.

The J gene is TRBJ2-4, the V gene TRBV19, with 7 nucleotides matching TRBD2. The germline CDR1 and CDR2 sequences are LNHDA and SQIVND (reference sequence). The CDR3 sequence is 19 residues long. Losses at the gene ends were 0 bases for V and 0 bases for J; bases not matched to a gene: 11. Here the CDR3 DNA reads TGTGCCAGTAGTATAGATCCAGCGGGGATAAGAATAGCCAAAAACATTCAGTACTTC. This encodes CASSIDPAGIRIAKNIQYF.

The chain is built from TRBV21-1 and TRBJ2-3; the table names TRBD1, a call not compared with the DNA. TRBV21-1 is marked as a pseudogene. The CDR3 has 21 residues. The CDR3 nucleotides read TGTGCCAGCAGCAAAAGCGCGGCAGGGGGTAGGTTTGGTCCGGACACAGATACGCAGTATTTT. Protein sequence: CASSKSAAGGRFGPDTDTQYF.

This chain connects TRBV28 to TRBJ1-6, with 10 bases that match TRBD1. The germline CDR1 and CDR2 sequences are MDHEN and SYDVKM. V lost 2 bases and J lost 7; bases outside the gene matches: 8. This CDR3 is built from 17 residues. CDR3 sequence (DNA): TGTGCCAGCAGTTTACCCGACAGGGGGCTTGGGAATTCACCCCTCCACTTT. Its protein product is CASSLPDRGLGNSPLHF.

The genes are TRBV5-1 and TRBJ2-7, with TRBD2 matching 16 bases. CDR3 length equals 16 residues. The V gene end was trimmed by 4 bases and the J gene end by 3 bases; junction bases not matched to a gene: 4. The germline CDR1 and CDR2 sequences are SGHRS and YFSETQ. CDR3: CASSAGTSGRDYEQYF. CDR3 nucleotides: TGCGCCAGCAGCGCGGGGACTAGCGGGAGGGACTACGAGCAGTACTTC.

This sequence joins TRBV5-3 and TRBJ2-3; 8 bases fit TRBD1. TRBV5-3 is reported as an ORF; its role is uncertain. The CDR3 is made up of 16 amino acids. Trimming at V came to 4 bases and at J to 2 bases, leaving 9 bases not matched to a gene. CDR3 residues: CARSGTPGQVTDTQYF. The DNA for the CDR3 is TGTGCCAGAAGCGGAACCCCGGGACAGGTCACAGATACGCAGTATTTT.

This chain connects TRBV5-1 to TRBJ2-3; 7 nucleotides agree with TRBD2. Germline V gene sequence: CDR1 SGHRS, CDR2 YFSETQ. The V gene end was trimmed by 5 bases and the J gene end by 2 bases; junction bases not matched to a gene: 5. The CDR3 has 14 amino acids. The CDR3 DNA reads as TGCGCCAGCAGGAGCGGGGACCCCACAGATACGCAGTATTTT. Protein: CASRSGDPTDTQYF.

V gene TRBV7-8 combines with J gene TRBJ2-5, with TRBD2 matching 9 bases. From germline, CDR1 is SGHVS and CDR2 FQNEAQ. Trimming cost V 6 bases and J 6 bases; bases outside gene matches: 11. CDR3 size: 15 residues. The CDR3 sequence is CASRTSGGGIKTQYF. In DNA form, the CDR3 reads TGTGCCAGCAGGACTAGCGGCGGAGGTATAAAGACCCAGTACTTC.

The rearrangement links TRBV5-1 to TRBJ2-7, with 7 bases aligning to TRBD2. The CDR3 consists of 13 residues. Germline V gives CDR1 SGHRS, CDR2 YFSETQ. The junction had 8 bases not matched to a gene; V was cut back by 8 bases and J by 3 bases. The CDR3 bases are TGCGCCAGTGCGCTCGGGACTAACTACGAGCAGTACTTC. Encoded protein: CASALGTNYEQYF.

The chain combines TRBV4-1 with TRBJ2-7; TRBD1 matches at 7 bases. The CDR3 length is 15 residues. Trimming took 2 bases from V and 4 from J; bases not matched to a gene: 8. Germline V CDR1 and CDR2: MGHRA, YSYEKL. This CDR3 reads CASSQQQGSDYEQYF. Written as DNA, the CDR3 is TGCGCCAGCAGCCAACAACAGGGGTCCGATTACGAGCAGTACTTC.

The chain joins TRBV4-2 to TRBJ1-2, with TRBD1 identical over 11 bases. V shed 6 bases and J 8 bases; nucleotides not matched to a gene: 11. The germline V gene has CDR1 LGHNA and CDR2 YNFKEQ. This CDR3 spans 15 amino acids. CDR3 region: CASSFRGQGARGYTF. The CDR3 bases are TGTGCCAGCAGTTTCCGAGGACAGGGGGCTCGGGGCTACACCTTC.